This T cell receptor beta chain appears in the sequencing data of a study of human T cells and chemical hapten exposure. The V gene's germline CDR1 is DFQATT and CDR2 SNEGSKA (reference sequence). V lost 6 bases to trimming and J lost 7 bases; unmatched junction nucleotides: 10. This CDR3 contains 15 residues. TCRdb called the RACE reads again in MiXCR, with one record for every CDR3 protein. The sample records some 250,000 distinct CDR3 sequences, 7.5% to 9% being singletons. As to time point: pre-sensitization, week 0. Treatment of the sample: therapeutic diphenylcyclopropenone sensitization with weekly scalp DPC.

This TCR was recovered from a man between 18 and 29 years old with alopecia areata. Some clones in this sample may be carry-over from other donors' samples. The rearrangement links TRBV20-1 to TRBJ2-1, with TRBD2 identical over 12 bases. Specimen: whole blood, collected in connection with sensitization to the hapten diphenylcyclopropenone (DPC). CDR3: CSAFSGTSGSNEQFF. The CDR3 nucleotides are TGCAGTGCATTCTCCGGGACTAGCGGGTCAAATGAGCAGTTCTTC.